This entry features one T cell receptor beta chain sequence. This clone was observed once. The target of this receptor is not known. Within one base of it there is no much larger clone, and no base qualities were kept. TCR CDR3 regions were amplified from genomic DNA by multiplex PCR using the deep immunoSEQ assay. Extracted genomic DNA from each cell subset was spread evenly across all wells of several immunoSEQ 96-well plates, with each plate serving as a replicate. For sorted subsets, approximately 200 ng of genomic DNA, equivalent to around 30,000 T cell genomes, went into each replicate PCR. Purified libraries were quantified with a Qubit 3.0 fluorometer, sized on a Bioanalyzer 2100, and re-quantified with the KAPA Library Quantification kit. Every immunoSEQ 96-well plate was sequenced on a dedicated single-read 150-cycle Illumina NextSeq 550 flow cell. In the authors' own workflow: The immunoSEQ output contained only junctional sequences without quality scores, so filtering could not match that applied to full-length reads. Sequences were annotated with PyIR, a Python wrapper for IgBLAST v1.9, using IMGT germline references to assign V/J genes and CDR3. Any read was removed if the V/J assignment was weak (E-value above 1e-6), the CDR3 was missing, or the read contained stop codons, out-of-frame junctions, or ambiguous translated residues. V3J clonotypes were defined by identical inferred V gene, J gene, and CDR3 amino acid sequence. Percentage overlap between repertoires was calculated by dividing the number of shared unique clonotypes by the size of the smaller repertoire. Repertoire richness was assessed with RTK rarefaction, the Chao1 estimator, and Recon v2.1 estimates of unobserved clonotypes. Generation probabilities for all TCRbeta clonotypes obtained by the gDNA method from a few donors were computed using OLGA. TCRdb obtained this table from immuneACCESS and retained in-frame rearrangements with V and J assigned. These tables miss some clones; where compared with another copy, unresolved V genes account for less than half of the shortfall, and the remainder is unexplained. The DNA gave D and trimming, while V, J and clone size come from that table. Present in this sample are around 980,000 clones, around 82% of which were seen just once. 0.5% to 0.65% of the sample comes from the top ten.

This specimen comes from a study of shared clonotypes between healthy human individuals (dated by TCRdb to about 2020). Describing the broader study: A couple of women and three men aged 18 to 49 years were included in the cohort. Libraries were prepared and TCR repertoires were sequenced by different laboratories using diverse techniques, in order to increase sequencing depth and limit assay-specific biases. To estimate repertoire size and how much clonotypes are shared between individuals, the study performed deep sequencing of blood TCR repertoires from about five healthy adults. For each donor, CD4 naive and CD4 memory were each given three plates, CD8 naive was given two plates, and CD8 memory was given one plate. Per donor, leukapheresis produced somewhere between about 0.85 and 10 billion PBMCs.

Here is what the overall study found, with its caveats: Sampling was limited to blood, and TCR repertoires in tissue likely differ from TCR repertoires in blood. Naive subsets generally had larger estimated clonotype richness than memory subsets. When a few donors were compared, the shared fraction of clonotypes was 5% to 6.5% for naive CD4, about 4% for naive CD8, more than 2% for memory CD4, and 0.4% for memory CD8. Compared with non-shared clonotypes, clonotypes shared by all four sorted-subset donors had higher generation probabilities. Incomplete sequencing was indicated by rarefaction of sorted-subset datasets, despite the large sequencing depth. Pairwise subsampling indicated that sequencing depth was expected to affect the degree of clonotype sharing among donors. The small number of donors limited the genetic and exposure-history diversity represented.

Healthy HIV-negative adults with no recently reported acute infections or vaccinations were included as donors. Every donor was a Caucasian adult residing in Nashville, Tennessee, USA. Magnetic negative selection was used to enrich CD4+ T cells, after which naive cells were positively selected on CD45RA and the negative fraction became the memory subset. After blood collection by leukapheresis, PBMCs were isolated using Ficoll-Histopaque density gradient centrifugation and then cryopreserved in the vapor phase of liquid nitrogen. Analytical flow cytometry was used to check the purity and quantity of each magnetically sorted T cell population. Genomic DNA was isolated from each sorted fraction and quantified by UV absorbance on a Nanodrop 2000c. The CDR3, from cysteine to phenylalanine, totals 11 residues. The sequence is cut down to CDR3 DNA, 33 bases in frame from base 1. CDR1 DFQATT and CDR2 SNEGSKA are derived from the germline V gene (reference sequence). A distance of 12 bases separates the germline ends of V and J, which lose 5 bases and 8 bases respectively.

Sequenced sample: memory CD4+ T cells from PBMCs. What the cell subset or site label conveys for this sample: CD45RA-negative fraction. This receptor was identified in a man aged 18 to 30 in good health. Some clones in this sample may be carry-over from other donors' samples. The chain joins TRBV20-1 to TRBJ1-2, with the D gene call left open. The DNA reads as follows: TGCAGTGCTCCATCGACGGGGGGCTACACCTTC. It encodes CSAPSTGGYTF.